These T cell receptor beta chains were read from a single sample in a study of shared clonotypes between healthy human individuals. Libraries were prepared by immunoSEQ multiplex PCR; TCRdb keeps only in-frame clonotypes and omits some of them. In the table there are about 2 million clones, approximately 95% of which are singletons. Sequenced: naive CD8+ T cells sorted from blood. The receptors come from a man aged 18 to 29 in good health. CDR3s include the opening cysteine and the closing phenylalanine or tryptophan.

v_call	cdr3_aa
TRBV2	CASSTFPAGGAHGYTF
TRBV4-3	CASSQEKGKYYEQYF
TRBV5-1	CASSGTSGGPRTLYEQYF
TRBV28	CASSLDFEQGGTDTQYF
TRBV19	CASSIRAGPNEQYF
TRBV9	CASSVTGTNTEAFF
TRBV5-6	CASSWGGYEQYF
TRBV5-6	CASSFLSGFANTGELFF
TRBV7-8	CASSFTGGDTEAFF
TRBV9	CASSASGGYGYTF
TRBV11-2	CASSFRTGTRNEQYF
TRBV4-3	CASSHHSSSYNEQFF
TRBV5-5	CASSLGSDQPQHF
TRBV7-7	CASSPYVSPSYNEQFF
TRBV18	CASSPPTDTGYYGYTF
TRBV6-8	CASSPWIQGSHEQYF
TRBV4-1	CASSQWGTEEKLFF
TRBV27	CASTGGLGNQPQHF
TRBV5-6	CASSLEAGDEQFF
TRBV9	CASSVGGSTDTQYF
TRBV5-1	CASSSGLVGETQYF
TRBV29-1	CSDQQGWNGYTF
TRBV28	CASSLRSLDRDEQFF
TRBV28	CASSFTGPYGYTF
TRBV11-2	CASSLGRRGGTEAFF
TRBV29-1	CSVEGGESEQYF
TRBV2	CASSAGTGDTDTQYF
TRBV5-8	CASSPGPGSEHEQYF
TRBV4-1	CASSQQYF
TRBV29-1	CSVEGLAGVPSSYNEQFF
TRBV4-2	CASSQDGTTGVDTGELFF
TRBV7-9	CASSPRTAEAFF
TRBV18	CASMGQGLRNEQFF
TRBV5-1	CASSSPGTPNTEAFF
TRBV11-2	CASSKILAEQETQYF
TRBV6-5	CASTALAGDNEQFF
TRBV2	CASSRLAGSTDTQYF
TRBV6-1	CASSDDSGWALPYTQYF
TRBV4-1	CASSQVGGGVSVYEQYF
TRBV6-1	CAVSDGNEQFF
TRBV9	CASSAPPGAEPYEQYF
TRBV4-1	CASSPGLAGEQYF
TRBV4-1	CASSQAFGELFF
TRBV10-3	CAIIGTMNTEAFF
TRBV11-2	CASSSGQQFF
TRBV6-5	CASSYGQGVETQYF
TRBV7-2	CASSLGQGGTDTQYF
TRBV11-2	CASSLEMGTGGPHEQYF